The next 17 T cell receptor beta chains were all read from a single sample in a study of shared clonotypes between healthy human individuals (dated by TCRdb to the early 2020s). For the CD8 naive samples, CD45RO-negative cells were positively selected for CCR7, yielding a CD45RA+CCR7+ population from which TemRA cells were excluded. Library method: the immunoSEQ multiplex PCR assay. Held by TCRdb, this immuneACCESS table contains in-frame sequences only and omits some clones. Under half of the omission traces to an unresolved V gene where checked; the cause of the rest is unknown. This sample holds roughly 1,800,000 clones; approximately 94% were observed only once. More than 0.95% of the sample is taken by the ten largest. The source material was naive CD8+ T cells sorted from blood. The cell subset or site label, as the study defines it: CD45RA+CCR7+. The receptors here all came from a man aged 18 to 30 in good health.

The rearrangement links TRBV5-6 to TRBJ2-1; D not resolved. In germline, CDR1 is SGHDT, CDR2 YYEEEE. The CDR3 totals 15 residues. The V gene lost 1 base and the J gene lost 0 bases, with 8 bases spanning the gap. The CDR3 nucleotides read TGTGCCAGCAGCTTGAGGTGGATCTCCTACAATGAGCAGTTCTTC. It translates to CASSLRWISYNEQFF. The complete variable domain, with remaining parts taken from reference TRBV5-6 and TRBJ2-1, reads DAGVTQSPTHLIKTRGQQVTLRCSPKSGHDTVSWYQQALGQGPQFIFQYYEEEERQRGNFPDRFSGHQFPNYSSELNVNALLLGDSALYLCASSLRWISYNEQFFGPGTRLTVL.

V gene TRBV5-6 combines with J gene TRBJ2-7, with D perhaps being TRBD1 or TRBD2 (6 bases each). Trimming removed 4 bases from V and 2 bases from J, with 10 bases in between. The CDR3 contains 13 residues. Germline loops: CDR1 SGHDT, CDR2 YYEEEE. For the CDR3, the DNA is TGTGCCAGCAGCGAAGGGGGGACCTACGAGCAGTACTTC. Amino acids: CASSEGGTYEQYF.

This clone was seen a handful of times. The identical CDR3 is also encoded by other nucleotide sequences in the sample. V and J are TRBV7-9 and TRBJ1-1; no clear D. Germline V CDR1 and CDR2: SEHNR, FQNEAQ (reference sequence). The CDR3 extends over 12 amino acids. V was trimmed by 3 bases and J by 5 bases, leaving 7 bases between them. CDR3 amino acids: CASSLYGTEAFF. The CDR3, as DNA: TGTGCCAGCAGCTTGTACGGTACTGAAGCTTTCTTT.

This clone is a singleton in its sample. This sequence joins TRBV6-6 and TRBJ2-2; the match to TRBD2 covers 7 bases. The J segment lost 4 bases and the V segment lost 8 bases, leaving 4 bases of the junction unmatched. Germline CDR1 and CDR2: MNHNY and SVGAGI (reference sequence). The CDR3 sequence is 13 residues long. The CDR3 DNA follows: TGTGCCAGCGGTCGCGGGGGCACCGGGGAGCTGTTTTTT. Protein product: CASGRGGTGELFF.

This chain joins TRBV7-8 and TRBJ2-3, with 12 bases that match TRBD2. The CDR3 is 16 residues long. The germline CDR1 and CDR2 sequences are SGHVS and FQNEAQ. V shed 5 bases and J 6 bases; nucleotides not matched to a gene: 9. The CDR3 region has the DNA TGTGCCAGCAGCCACAGACTAGCGGGAGTATCGGATACGCAGTATTTT. Translated, it gives CASSHRLAGVSDTQYF.

The chain recombines TRBV11-2 with TRBJ2-7; TRBD1 matches 7 bases. The V gene's germline CDR1 is SGHAT and CDR2 FQNNGV. The CDR3 has 15 residues. V shed 1 base and J 1 base; nucleotides not matched to a gene: 4. The CDR3 nucleotides read TGTGCCAGCAGCTTAGGGAACAGGGGATCCTACGAGCAGTACTTC. Translating it yields CASSLGNRGSYEQYF.

The chain combines TRBV30 with TRBJ2-7; the D gene is possibly TRBD1 (6 bases). In germline, CDR1 is GTSNPN, CDR2 SVGIG (reference sequence). V lost 2 bases to trimming and J lost 5 bases, with 10 bases between them. This CDR3 region has 12 residues. CDR3 region: CAWSLAGDEQYF. The CDR3 DNA sequence: TGTGCCTGGAGTCTAGCAGGGGACGAGCAGTACTTC.

The rearrangement links TRBV15 to TRBJ2-3, with 10 bases identical to TRBD1. V lost 3 bases to trimming and J lost 3 bases; unmatched junction nucleotides: 6. This CDR3 has 16 amino acids. CDR1 is LNHNV and CDR2 is YYDKDF in the germline V gene (reference sequence). The CDR3 sequence is CATSSTGTGVTDTQYF. The DNA of the CDR3 is TGTGCCACCAGCAGTACCGGGACAGGGGTAACAGATACGCAGTATTTT.

The chain recombines TRBV19 with TRBJ2-5; TRBD1 matches at 7 bases. V shed 5 bases and J 1 base; nucleotides not matched to a gene: 7. CDR1 is LNHDA, CDR2 SQIVND, per germline (reference sequence). The CDR3 spans 15 residues. CDR3 DNA: TGTGCCAGTAGTCCCGGGACAGACTCCCAAGAGACCCAGTACTTC. It encodes CASSPGTDSQETQYF.

The chain recombines TRBV19 with TRBJ2-1, with a weak D call TRBD1 (6 bases). Germline V gene sequence: CDR1 LNHDA, CDR2 SQIVND (reference sequence). V lost 0 bases and J lost 0, with 12 bases in between. There are 17 residues in the CDR3. The CDR3 DNA sequence: TGTGCCAGTAGTATAGACAACGACAGGAGCTCCTACAATGAGCAGTTCTTC. Protein: CASSIDNDRSSYNEQFF.

In regard to this clone: At one end, the junction sequence differs from germline, possibly due to a read error. The chain uses TRBV12-5 and TRBJ2-1; TRBD2 matches 7 bases. The CDR3 covers 17 residues. Germline CDR1 LGHNT, CDR2 FRNRAP. Here the CDR3 reads CASGLPSGGDRYDEQFF. The CDR3 DNA sequence: TGTGCTAGTGGTTTGCCCTCTGGGGGGGACCGCTACGATGAGCAGTTCTTC.

The rearrangement links TRBV14 to TRBJ2-4, with 8 nucleotides matching TRBD2. The V gene end was trimmed by 1 base and the J gene end by 7 bases; junction bases not matched to a gene: 6. The CDR3 consists of 15 residues. CDR1 and CDR2 from the germline V gene are SGHDN and FVKESK. The CDR3 DNA follows: TGTGCCAGCAGCCAAGTAGCGGGGCTTGGGAACATTCAGTACTTC. Translation: CASSQVAGLGNIQYF.

V is TRBV7-9 and J is TRBJ1-6; D gene ambiguous. Looked up from germline, CDR1 is SEHNR and CDR2 is FQNEAQ (reference sequence). Trimming took off 5 bases at V and 12 bases at J, with 8 bases between the two ends. The CDR3 is 11 residues long. For the CDR3, the DNA is TGTGCCAGCAGCAGCTCCGGACCCCTCCACTTT. It encodes CASSSSGPLHF.

On this clone itself: Different DNA sequences within this sample yield the same CDR3. The gene calls are TRBV28 and TRBJ2-5; D is unclear. V gave up 3 bases and J gave up 1 base, with 0 bases separating them. The CDR3 runs to 11 residues. Germline lookup yields CDR1 MDHEN and CDR2 SYDVKM. In DNA form, the CDR3 reads TGTGCCAGCAGTTTCCAAGAGACCCAGTACTTC. Translating it yields CASSFQETQYF.

The V call is TRBV13, the J call TRBJ2-2; D remains ambiguous. The CDR3 loop spans 15 amino acids. Germline lookup yields CDR1 PRHDT and CDR2 FYEKMQ (reference sequence). The ends were cut back, 6 bases at V and 4 bases at J, with 15 bases in the middle. The CDR3, as DNA: TGTGCCAGCAGAGTTACTATCCCGGGCACCGGGGAGCTGTTTTTT. This codes for CASRVTIPGTGELFF. The full variable domain, its missing parts supplied by reference TRBV13 and TRBJ2-2, is AAGVIQSPRHLIKEKRETATLKCYPIPRHDTVYWYQQGPGQDPQFLISFYEKMQSDKGSIPDRFSAQQFSDYHSELNMSSLELGDSALYFCASRVTIPGTGELFFGEGSRLTVL.

The J gene is TRBJ1-4, the V gene TRBV4-1; 10 bases are a match to TRBD1. Trimming cost V 4 bases and J 8 bases; bases outside gene matches: 4. This CDR3 is 14 amino acids long. Germline V CDR1 and CDR2: MGHRA, YSYEKL. The chain's CDR3 is CASSRDRGGEKLFF. The CDR3 DNA reads TGCGCCAGCAGCCGGGACAGGGGAGGAGAAAAACTGTTTTTT.

The rearrangement links TRBV5-6 to TRBJ1-2, with D tentatively TRBD1 (5 bases). Germline V gene data show CDR1 as SGHDT and CDR2 as YYEEEE. CDR3 length: 16 residues. Deletions cut 0 bases from V and 4 bases from J, with 16 bases between. CDR3 sequence (DNA): TGTGCCAGCAGCTTGGGGGGCGTACGTTTCGGCTATGGCTACACCTTC. It encodes CASSLGGVRFGYGYTF.